This TCR beta chain was captured by sequencing in a study of T cell responses to AZD1222 COVID-19 vaccine. The protocol was immunoSEQ multiplex PCR, while the TCRdb copy is restricted to in-frame clones and leaves out a portion. The table shows more than 150,000 clones, with around 92% occurring only once. Overall study findings and caveats: Repertoires were obtained only post-peak T cell response. Spike-wide coverage was observed for vaccine-associated CD4 TCRs, with dominant responses at 160-218 and 743-854.

This clone was counted a single time. The antigen remains unidentified. V was pared by 4 bases and J by 2 bases, with 3 bases of the junction left unmatched. This CDR3 is built from 14 residues. Germline CDR1 and CDR2: LGHDT and YNNKEL (reference sequence). The TCR comes from an adult who received the AZD1222 COVID-19 vaccine. The chain couples TRBV3-1 (or the pseudogene TRBV3-2) to TRBJ2-7; 9 nucleotides agree with TRBD1. Here the sequenced sample was peripheral blood, taken 28 days after the second AZD1222 dose. CDR3 in amino acids: CASSRTGEAYEQYF. DNA of the CDR3: TGTGCCAGCAGCCGGACAGGGGAAGCCTACGAGCAGTACTTC.